One and the same sample provided the 6 T cell receptor beta chains below, sequenced in a study of cytomegalovirus exposure and HLA in healthy donors. Amplification used 60 Vbeta primers and 13 Jbeta primers. The table came from immunoSEQ multiplex PCR; TCRdb's copy has only in-frame clones and leaves some out. In the table there are approximately 120,000 clones, more than 65% of which are singletons. What was sequenced was PBMCs. These receptors all stem from a young man in good health and CMV-seropositive.

Only a few counts were recorded for this clone. V and J are TRBV5-6 and TRBJ2-1; 9 nucleotides align to TRBD1. The CDR3 runs 15 residues. Germline CDR1 and CDR2: SGHDT and YYEEEE. The junction had 2 bases not matched to a gene; V was cut back by 2 bases and J by 2 bases. CDR3 nucleotide sequence: TGTGCCAGCAGCTTCAGACAGGGGGCCTACAATGAGCAGTTCTTC. It specifies CASSFRQGAYNEQFF.

The rearrangement links TRBV7-2 to TRBJ2-7; 7 nucleotides align to TRBD1. The V and J ends lost 5 bases and 1 base, in that order; junction bases with no gene match: 5. CDR1 is SGHTA, CDR2 FQGNSA, per germline. The CDR3 covers 14 residues. Here the CDR3 reads CASSLDRASYEQYF. In nucleotides, the CDR3 is TGTGCCAGCAGCCTAGACAGGGCGTCCTACGAGCAGTACTTC.

This chain connects TRBV19 to TRBJ2-1; 10 positions agree with TRBD1. The germline CDR1 and CDR2 sequences are LNHDA and SQIVND (reference sequence). This CDR3 spans 13 amino acids. V shed 9 bases and J 5 bases; nucleotides not matched to a gene: 4. The CDR3 loop is CASRDRGNNEQFF. CDR3 coding DNA: TGTGCCAGCCGGGACAGGGGCAACAATGAGCAGTTCTTC.

The V gene is TRBV7-2, the J gene TRBJ1-1; D is perhaps TRBD1 (5 bases). Germline V gene sequence: CDR1 SGHTA, CDR2 FQGNSA. CDR3 length: 14 residues. The V and J ends lost 1 base and 1 base respectively, with 7 bases between them. Here the CDR3 DNA reads TGTGCCAGCAGCTTAGTTCAGGGGAACACTGAAGCTTTCTTT. Its protein is CASSLVQGNTEAFF.

The gene calls are TRBV6-6 and TRBJ2-3; 7 positions match TRBD1. Trimming cost V 6 bases and J 10 bases; bases outside gene matches: 13. This CDR3 spans 14 amino acids. The germline V gene has CDR1 MNHNY and CDR2 SVGAGI (reference sequence). The CDR3 nucleotides are TGTGCCAGCAGCCGCGGTACAGGGGTTGGAGCGCAGTATTTT. It encodes CASSRGTGVGAQYF.

The CDR3 loop reads CASSELGSDNEQFF. The CDR3 region has the DNA TGTGCCAGCAGTGAACTAGGCAGCGACAATGAGCAGTTCTTC. The V and J genes are TRBV2 and TRBJ2-1; no clear D. The CDR3 extends over 14 amino acids. Germline-derived CDR1 and CDR2 are SNHLY and FYNNEI. Trimming cost V 2 bases and J 5 bases, with 10 bases left between them.